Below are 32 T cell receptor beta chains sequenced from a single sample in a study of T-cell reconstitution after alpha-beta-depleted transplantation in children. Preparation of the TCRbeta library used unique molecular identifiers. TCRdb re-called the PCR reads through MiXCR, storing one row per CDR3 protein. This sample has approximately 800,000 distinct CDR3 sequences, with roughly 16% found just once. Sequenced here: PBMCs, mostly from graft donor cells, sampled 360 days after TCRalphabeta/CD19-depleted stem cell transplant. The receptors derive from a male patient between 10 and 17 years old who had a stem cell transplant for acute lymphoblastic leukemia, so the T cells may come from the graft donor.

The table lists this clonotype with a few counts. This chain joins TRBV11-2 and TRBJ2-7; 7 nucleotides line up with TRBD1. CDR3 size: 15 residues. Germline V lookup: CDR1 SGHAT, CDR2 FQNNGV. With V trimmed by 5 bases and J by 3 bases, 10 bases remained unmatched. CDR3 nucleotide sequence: TGTGCCAGCAGCCCCGAGGGGGCAGGGCACTACGAGCAGTACTTC. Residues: CASSPEGAGHYEQYF.

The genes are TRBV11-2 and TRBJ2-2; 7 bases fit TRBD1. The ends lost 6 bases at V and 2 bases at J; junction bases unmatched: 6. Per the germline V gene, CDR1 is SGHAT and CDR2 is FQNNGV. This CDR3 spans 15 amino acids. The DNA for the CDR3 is TGTGCCAGCAGAAAGACAGGGATAAACACCGGGGAGCTGTTTTTT. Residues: CASRKTGINTGELFF.

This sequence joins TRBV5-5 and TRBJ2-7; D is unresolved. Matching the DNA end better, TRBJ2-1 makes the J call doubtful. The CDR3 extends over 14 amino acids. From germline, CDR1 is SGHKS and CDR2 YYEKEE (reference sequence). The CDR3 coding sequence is TGTGCCAGCAGCTTCGTTTCCACCACCTACGAGCAGTTCTTC. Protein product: CASSFVSTTYEQFF.

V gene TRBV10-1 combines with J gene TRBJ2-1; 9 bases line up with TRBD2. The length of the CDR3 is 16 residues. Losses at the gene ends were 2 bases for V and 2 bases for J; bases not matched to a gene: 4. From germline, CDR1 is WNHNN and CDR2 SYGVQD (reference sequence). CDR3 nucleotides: TGCGCCAGCAGTGAGAGGGGACTAGCACCCTACAATGAGCAGTTCTTC. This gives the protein CASSERGLAPYNEQFF.

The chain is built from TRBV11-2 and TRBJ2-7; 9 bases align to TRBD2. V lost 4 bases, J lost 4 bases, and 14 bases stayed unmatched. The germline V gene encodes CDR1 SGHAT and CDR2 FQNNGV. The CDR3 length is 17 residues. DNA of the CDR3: TGTGCCAGCAGCTCCGGTCTGATCGGACTAGCGAGTTACGAGCAGTACTTC. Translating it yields CASSSGLIGLASYEQYF.

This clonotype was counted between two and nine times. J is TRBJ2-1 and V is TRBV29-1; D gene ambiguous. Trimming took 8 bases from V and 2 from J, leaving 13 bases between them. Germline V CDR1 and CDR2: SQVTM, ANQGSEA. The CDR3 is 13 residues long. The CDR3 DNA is TGCAGCTCTCAGGATATTGCCTACAATGAGCAGTTCTTC. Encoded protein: CSSQDIAYNEQFF.

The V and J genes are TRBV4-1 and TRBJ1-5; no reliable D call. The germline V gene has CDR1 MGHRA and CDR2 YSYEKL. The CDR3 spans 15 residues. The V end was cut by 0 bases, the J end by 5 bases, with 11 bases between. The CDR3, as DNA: TGCGCCAGCAGCCAAGATCCCAGAGAGGATCAGCCCCAGCATTTT. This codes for CASSQDPREDQPQHF.

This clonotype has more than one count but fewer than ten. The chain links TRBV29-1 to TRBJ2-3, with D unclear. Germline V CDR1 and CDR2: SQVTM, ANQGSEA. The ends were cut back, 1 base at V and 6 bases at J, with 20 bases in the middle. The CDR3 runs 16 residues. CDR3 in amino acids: CSVEGAPLAGPDTQYF. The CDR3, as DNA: TGCAGCGTTGAAGGCGCCCCGCTGGCAGGCCCGGATACGCAGTATTTT.

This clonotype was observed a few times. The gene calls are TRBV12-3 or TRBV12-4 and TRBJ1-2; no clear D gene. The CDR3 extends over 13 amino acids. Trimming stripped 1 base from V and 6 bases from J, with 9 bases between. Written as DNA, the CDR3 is TGTGCCAGCAGTTTAGGTGGGCTCCATGGCTACACCTTC. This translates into CASSLGGLHGYTF.

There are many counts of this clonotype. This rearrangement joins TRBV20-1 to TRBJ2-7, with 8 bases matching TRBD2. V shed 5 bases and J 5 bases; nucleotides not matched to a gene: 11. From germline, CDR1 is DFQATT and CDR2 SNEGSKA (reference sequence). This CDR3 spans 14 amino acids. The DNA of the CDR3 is TGCAGTGCTTTCAACGGACGGGGGGGCGACGAGCAGTACTTC. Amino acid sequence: CSAFNGRGGDEQYF.

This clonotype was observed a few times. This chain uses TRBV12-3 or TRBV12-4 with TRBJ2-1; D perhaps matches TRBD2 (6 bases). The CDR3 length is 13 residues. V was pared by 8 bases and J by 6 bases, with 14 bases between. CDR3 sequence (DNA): TGTGCCAGCGGATATACTAGCCGCAATGAGCAGTTCTTC. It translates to CASGYTSRNEQFF.

The CDR3 nucleotides read TGCGCCAGCAGCTTCAAAAGACTAGTAGGGACCAATGAGCAGTTCTTC. Protein product: CASSFKRLVGTNEQFF. The chain has TRBV5-1 and TRBJ2-1; D is perhaps TRBD2 (6 bases). Germline V gene data show CDR1 as SGHRS and CDR2 as YFSETQ. Trimming removed 2 bases at V and 6 bases at J, with 18 bases between. The CDR3 runs 16 residues.

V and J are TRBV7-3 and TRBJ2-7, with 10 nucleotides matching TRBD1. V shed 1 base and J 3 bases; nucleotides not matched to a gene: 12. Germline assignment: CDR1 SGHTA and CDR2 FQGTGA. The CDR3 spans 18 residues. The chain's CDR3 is CASSLNFPRDRGLYEQYF. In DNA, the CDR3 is TGTGCCAGCAGCTTAAATTTCCCCCGGGACAGGGGACTCTACGAGCAGTACTTC. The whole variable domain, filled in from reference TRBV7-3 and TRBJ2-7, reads GAGVSQTPSNKVTEKGKYVELRCDPISGHTALYWYRQSLGQGPEFLIYFQGTGAADDSGLPNDRFFAVRPEGSVSTLKIQRTERGDSAVYLCASSLNFPRDRGLYEQYFGPGTRLTVT.

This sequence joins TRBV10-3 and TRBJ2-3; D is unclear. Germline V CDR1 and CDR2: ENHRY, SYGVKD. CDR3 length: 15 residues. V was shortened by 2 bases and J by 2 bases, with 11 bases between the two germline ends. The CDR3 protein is CAISEPGPYTDTQYF. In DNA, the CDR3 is TGTGCCATCAGTGAGCCTGGGCCTTACACAGATACGCAGTATTTT.

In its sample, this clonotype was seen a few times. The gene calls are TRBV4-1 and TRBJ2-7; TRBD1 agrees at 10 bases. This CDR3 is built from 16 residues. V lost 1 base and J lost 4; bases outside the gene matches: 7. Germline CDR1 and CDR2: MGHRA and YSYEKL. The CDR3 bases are TGCGCCAGCAGCCAAGCTGAGGACAGGGGGTATTACGAGCAGTACTTC. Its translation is CASSQAEDRGYYEQYF.

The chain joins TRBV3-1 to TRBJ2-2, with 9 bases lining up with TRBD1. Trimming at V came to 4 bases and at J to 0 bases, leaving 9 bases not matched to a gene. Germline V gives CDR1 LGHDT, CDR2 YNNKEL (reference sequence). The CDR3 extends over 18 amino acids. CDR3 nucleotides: TGTGCCAGCAGCCTCCGGGACAGGGTCTCTTCGAACACCGGGGAGCTGTTTTTT. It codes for CASSLRDRVSSNTGELFF.

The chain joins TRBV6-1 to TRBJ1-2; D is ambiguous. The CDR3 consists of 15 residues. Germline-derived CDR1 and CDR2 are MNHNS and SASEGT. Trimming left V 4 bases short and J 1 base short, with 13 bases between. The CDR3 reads CASSASVANNYGYTF. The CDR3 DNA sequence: TGTGCCAGCAGTGCCAGCGTAGCCAATAACTATGGCTACACCTTC.

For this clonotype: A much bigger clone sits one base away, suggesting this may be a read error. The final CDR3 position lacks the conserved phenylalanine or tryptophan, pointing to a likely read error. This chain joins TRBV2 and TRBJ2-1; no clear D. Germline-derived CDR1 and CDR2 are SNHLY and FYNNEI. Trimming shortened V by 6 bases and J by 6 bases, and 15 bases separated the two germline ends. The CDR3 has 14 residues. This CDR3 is CASRSGPARNEQFV. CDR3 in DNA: TGTGCCAGCAGGTCCGGCCCGGCTCGCAATGAGCAGTTCGTC.

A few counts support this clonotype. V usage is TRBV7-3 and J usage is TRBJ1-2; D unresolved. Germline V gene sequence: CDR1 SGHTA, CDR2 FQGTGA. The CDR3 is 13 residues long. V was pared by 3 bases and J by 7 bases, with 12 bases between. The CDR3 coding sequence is TGTGCCAGCAGCTTCAATTCGGACCGTGGCTACACCTTC. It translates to CASSFNSDRGYTF. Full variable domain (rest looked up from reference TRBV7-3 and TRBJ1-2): GAGVSQTPSNKVTEKGKYVELRCDPISGHTALYWYRQSLGQGPEFLIYFQGTGAADDSGLPNDRFFAVRPEGSVSTLKIQRTERGDSAVYLCASSFNSDRGYTFGSGTRLTVV.

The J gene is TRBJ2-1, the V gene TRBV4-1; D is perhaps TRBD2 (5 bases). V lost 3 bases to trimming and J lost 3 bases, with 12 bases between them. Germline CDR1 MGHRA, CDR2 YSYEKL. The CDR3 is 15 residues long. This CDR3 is CASSQRAGFYNEQFF. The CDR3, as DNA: TGCGCCAGCAGCCAGCGGGCTGGATTCTACAATGAGCAGTTCTTC.

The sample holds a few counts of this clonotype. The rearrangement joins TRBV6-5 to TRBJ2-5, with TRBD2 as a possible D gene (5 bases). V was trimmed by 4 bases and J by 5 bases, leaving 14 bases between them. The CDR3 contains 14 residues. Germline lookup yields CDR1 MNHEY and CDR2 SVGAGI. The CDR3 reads CASSSGARRETQYF. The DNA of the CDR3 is TGTGCCAGCAGTTCGGGTGCTCGGAGGGAGACCCAGTACTTC.

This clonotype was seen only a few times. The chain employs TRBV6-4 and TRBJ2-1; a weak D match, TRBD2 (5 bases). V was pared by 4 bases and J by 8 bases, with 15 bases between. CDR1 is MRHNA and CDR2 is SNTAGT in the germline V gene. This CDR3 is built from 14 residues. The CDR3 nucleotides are TGTGCCAGCAGTGGGGCGGGTGTATTCCATGAGCAGTTCTTC. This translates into CASSGAGVFHEQFF.

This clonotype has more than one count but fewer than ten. CDR3 DNA sequence: TGTGCCAGCAGCCCTCCTGCCTTAGATACGCAGTATTTT. Its protein product is CASSPPALDTQYF. The chain carries TRBV7-2 and TRBJ2-3, with D unclear. V shed 5 bases and J shed 5 bases, with 11 bases lying between them. CDR3 length: 13 amino acids. Germline V gene sequence: CDR1 SGHTA, CDR2 FQGNSA. Supplemented by reference TRBV7-2 and TRBJ2-3, the full variable domain reads GAGVSQSPSNKVTEKGKDVELRCDPISGHTALYWYRQSLGQGLEFLIYFQGNSAPDKSGLPSDRFSAERTGGSVSTLTIQRTQQEDSAVYLCASSPPALDTQYFGPGTRLTVL.

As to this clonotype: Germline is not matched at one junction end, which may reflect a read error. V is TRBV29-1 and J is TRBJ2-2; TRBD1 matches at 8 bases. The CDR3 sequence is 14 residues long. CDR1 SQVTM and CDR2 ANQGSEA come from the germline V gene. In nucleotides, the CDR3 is TGCAGTGTTGGACAGGGAAGAGGGGCCGGGGAGCTGTTTTTT. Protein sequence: CSVGQGRGAGELFF.

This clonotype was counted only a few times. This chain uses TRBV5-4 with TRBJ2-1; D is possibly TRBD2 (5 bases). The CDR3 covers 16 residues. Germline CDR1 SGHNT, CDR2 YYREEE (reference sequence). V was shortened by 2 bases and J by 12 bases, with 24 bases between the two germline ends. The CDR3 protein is CASSLPRGVGPFAQFF. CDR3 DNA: TGTGCCAGCAGCTTACCCCGGGGTGTTGGGCCATTCGCGCAGTTCTTC.

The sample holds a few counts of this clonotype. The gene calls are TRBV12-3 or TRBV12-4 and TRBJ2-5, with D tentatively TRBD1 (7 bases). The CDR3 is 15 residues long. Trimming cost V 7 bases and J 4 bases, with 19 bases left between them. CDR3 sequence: CASTLRTGGRETQYF. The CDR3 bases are TGTGCCAGCACCCTTCGGACAGGAGGGAGAGAGACCCAGTACTTC.

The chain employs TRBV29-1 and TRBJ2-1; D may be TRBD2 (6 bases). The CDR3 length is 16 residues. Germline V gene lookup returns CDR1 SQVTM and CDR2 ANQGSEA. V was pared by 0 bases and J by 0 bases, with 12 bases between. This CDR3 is CSVEESSVSSYNEQFF. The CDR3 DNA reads TGCAGCGTTGAAGAATCTAGCGTCAGCTCCTACAATGAGCAGTTCTTC.

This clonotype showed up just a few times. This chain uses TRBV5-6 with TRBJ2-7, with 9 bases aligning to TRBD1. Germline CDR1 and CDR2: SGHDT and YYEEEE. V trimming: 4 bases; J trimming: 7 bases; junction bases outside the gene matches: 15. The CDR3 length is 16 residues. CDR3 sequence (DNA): TGTGCCAGCAGCCGGACCCCGGGACAGGGTGGTTGGGAGCAGTACTTC. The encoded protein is CASSRTPGQGGWEQYF.

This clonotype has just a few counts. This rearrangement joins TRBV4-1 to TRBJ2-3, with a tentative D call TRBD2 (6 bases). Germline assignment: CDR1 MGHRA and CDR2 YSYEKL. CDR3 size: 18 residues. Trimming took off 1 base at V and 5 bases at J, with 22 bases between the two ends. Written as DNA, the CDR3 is TGCGCCAGCAGCCAAGGGGCGGCGAGACTAGGGCGAAAAGATACGCAGTATTTT. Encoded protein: CASSQGAARLGRKDTQYF.

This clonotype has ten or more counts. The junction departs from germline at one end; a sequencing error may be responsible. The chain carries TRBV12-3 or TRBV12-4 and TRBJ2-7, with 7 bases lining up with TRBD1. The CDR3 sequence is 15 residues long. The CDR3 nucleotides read TGTGCCAGCAGTGTAGCGTCGGGACAGTCCTACGAGCAGTACTTC. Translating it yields CASSVASGQSYEQYF.

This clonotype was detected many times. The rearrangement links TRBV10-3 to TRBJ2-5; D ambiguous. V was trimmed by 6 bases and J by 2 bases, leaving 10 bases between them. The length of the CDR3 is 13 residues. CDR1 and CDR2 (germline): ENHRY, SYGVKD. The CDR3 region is CAIRAPGQETQYF. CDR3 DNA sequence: TGTGCCATCAGGGCCCCGGGTCAAGAGACCCAGTACTTC.

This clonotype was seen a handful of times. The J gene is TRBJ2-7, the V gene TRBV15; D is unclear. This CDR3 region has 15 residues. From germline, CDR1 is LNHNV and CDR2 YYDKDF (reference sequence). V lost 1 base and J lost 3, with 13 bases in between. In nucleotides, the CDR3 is TGTGCCACCAGCAGAGGCGTTGATCTACGCTACGAGCAGTACTTC. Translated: CATSRGVDLRYEQYF.